This TCR beta chain was obtained from a study of shared clonotypes between healthy human individuals. TCRdb's copy holds only in-frame clones and misses some; the assay was immunoSEQ multiplex PCR. The data hold roughly 700,000 clones, with roughly 87% observed a single time. The CDR3 contains 13 residues. Trimming took 3 bases from V and 1 from J, leaving 7 bases between them. Germline CDR1 SGHNT, CDR2 YYREEE (reference sequence). This clone came up a few times. The rearrangement uses TRBV5-4 and TRBJ2-5, with D unresolved. The sequenced sample was memory CD8+ T cells from PBMCs. As for subset: CD45RO+ cells pooled with CCR7-negative TemRA cells. This sequence originates from a man between 18 and 35 years old in good health. Some clones in this sample may be carry-over from other donors' samples. The CDR3 loop is CASSSGSQETQYF. For the CDR3, the DNA is TGTGCCAGCAGCTCCGGGTCCCAAGAGACCCAGTACTTC.